This T cell receptor beta chain was retrieved from a study of blood T cell repertoires in COVID-19. Study as a whole: Acute and convalescent COVID-19 samples came from the United States, Italy and Spain. PBMCs, B-cell-depleted T cells, or T cells provided the cDNA or gDNA that made up the material.

Original handling: From reference gene primer amplification, estimates of nucleated cell counts were derived. Sequencing used immunoSEQ multiplex PCR; TCRdb keeps in-frame clones, though not all of them. The DNA was the basis for D and trimming; V, J and clone size are from that table. The sample has approximately 67,000 clones, approximately 90% seen once. The clonotype comes from a human donor in a cohort sampled during active COVID-19. Sample: peripheral blood.

The CDR3 DNA is TGTGCCAGCAGCTTGACCGGAACAGGGGCCTATAATTCACCCCTCCACTTT. It translates to CASSLTGTGAYNSPLHF. The genes are TRBV5-8 and TRBJ1-6; 7 bases map to TRBD1. J gave up 2 bases and V 1 base, and 6 bases lay outside the gene matches. Germline lookup yields CDR1 SGHTS and CDR2 YDEGEE. This CDR3 has 17 residues. Drawing the rest from reference TRBV5-8 and TRBJ1-6, the complete variable domain is EAGVTQSPTHLIKTRGQQATLRCSPISGHTSVYWYQQALGLGLQFLLWYDEGEERNRGNFPPRFSGRQFPNYSSELNVNALELEDSALYLCASSLTGTGAYNSPLHFGNGTRLTVT.